These 27 T cell receptor beta chains were sequenced from one sample in a study of response to subunit inactivated influenza vaccine (dated by TCRdb to 2017 to 2018). Libraries were made using RT-PCR. Reads for this sample came from an Illumina HiSeq 2500. TCRdb reprocessed the public reads (quality trimming at Q25 with fastp, clone calling with MiXCR) and kept in-frame beta chains. Entries that share a CDR3 protein sequence are merged under the most common genes and DNA. The sample table records 500,000 to 600,000 distinct CDR3 sequences; around 15% of these occur just once. The top ten hold 11% of the sample. The sample here was PBMCs from blood, taken 11 to 12 days after vaccination. These receptors originate from a man aged 50 to 59 who received an inactivated influenza vaccine. Donor details come from another sample of the same person, matched by shared clones.

This clonotype was seen a handful of times. This chain joins TRBV20-1 and TRBJ2-5; 7 bases fit TRBD2. J lost 0 bases, V lost 7 bases, and 2 bases had no gene match. The CDR3 runs 12 residues. Germline V gives CDR1 DFQATT, CDR2 SNEGSKA (reference sequence). The CDR3 coding sequence is TGCAGTGGGCGGGGGAACCAAGAGACCCAGTACTTC. It yields the protein CSGRGNQETQYF.

This clonotype occurred a few times. This chain links TRBV20-1 with TRBJ1-5, with D unresolved. Per germline, CDR1 DFQATT and CDR2 SNEGSKA (reference sequence). The CDR3 extends over 11 amino acids. With 3 bases removed from V and 8 bases from J, the gap between germline ends came to 8 bases. The chain's CDR3 is CSASCVKPQHF. The CDR3 DNA reads TGCAGTGCTAGTTGTGTGAAGCCCCAGCATTTT.

V usage is TRBV5-1 and J usage is TRBJ2-2, with 8 bases identical to TRBD2. The CDR3 consists of 17 residues. J lost 0 bases, V lost 4 bases, and 8 bases had no gene match. Germline values: CDR1 SGHRS, CDR2 YFSETQ. CDR3 loop: CASSVRGGLSNTGELFF. CDR3 DNA sequence: TGCGCCAGCAGCGTACGGGGGGGCCTTTCGAACACCGGGGAGCTGTTTTTT. The full variable domain, its missing parts supplied by reference TRBV5-1 and TRBJ2-2, is KAGVTQTPRYLIKTRGQQVTLSCSPISGHRSVSWYQQTPGQGLQFLFEYFSETQRNKGNFPGRFSGRQFSNSRSEMNVSTLELGDSALYLCASSVRGGLSNTGELFFGEGSRLTVL.

This CDR3 is CASSPGLAGVSEQYF. The CDR3 bases are TGTGCCAGCTCACCGGGACTAGCGGGTGTCTCCGAGCAGTACTTC. V usage is TRBV18 and J usage is TRBJ2-7; 12 bases line up with TRBD2. With 3 bases clipped from V and 6 bases from J, the junction kept 6 bases outside the gene matches. Germline V gene data show CDR1 as KGHSH and CDR2 as LQKENI. The CDR3 consists of 15 residues.

At least ten counts were recorded for this clonotype. The chain links TRBV2 to TRBJ2-1; D not resolved. The CDR3 runs to 14 residues. Trimming took 4 bases from V and 5 from J, leaving 12 bases between them. From germline, CDR1 is SNHLY and CDR2 FYNNEI. The CDR3 coding sequence is TGTGCCAGCAGTGCATTAGCTCGGGACAATGAGCAGTTCTTC. Its protein is CASSALARDNEQFF. Full variable domain (rest looked up from reference TRBV2 and TRBJ2-1): EPEVTQTPSHQVTQMGQEVILRCVPISNHLYFYWYRQILGQKVEFLVSFYNNEISEKSEIFDDQFSVERPDGSNFTLKIRSTKLEDSAMYFCASSALARDNEQFFGPGTRLTVL.

The chain links TRBV20-1 to TRBJ1-1; 8 positions agree with TRBD1. Germline V gene sequence: CDR1 DFQATT, CDR2 SNEGSKA (reference sequence). This CDR3 region has 15 residues. V dropped 3 bases and J dropped 8; count of bases not matched to a gene: 14. The CDR3 spells CSARVSGGLSSEAFF. The CDR3 DNA sequence: TGCAGTGCTAGGGTTTCAGGGGGCCTATCAAGCGAAGCTTTCTTT.

The table lists this clonotype with a few counts. The genes are TRBV20-1 and TRBJ1-5; TRBD1 might be the D (6 bases). Trimming took 2 bases from V and 4 from J, leaving 9 bases between them. This CDR3 has 13 amino acids. Germline CDR1 and CDR2: DFQATT and SNEGSKA (reference sequence). The CDR3 loop reads CSARPGTNQPQHF. CDR3 in DNA: TGCAGTGCTAGACCGGGGACAAATCAGCCCCAGCATTTT.

This clonotype was recorded a few times. This chain uses TRBV20-1 with TRBJ2-3; D is undetermined. Trimming left V 3 bases short and J 12 bases short, with 13 bases between. The CDR3 runs 11 residues. The V gene's germline CDR1 is DFQATT and CDR2 SNEGSKA (reference sequence). DNA for the CDR3: TGCAGTGCTAGTTTCGCCTTATCACAGTATTTT. Its translation is CSASFALSQYF.

The sample holds a few counts of this clonotype. The chain has TRBV6-2 or TRBV6-3 and TRBJ2-7; D not certain. V was cut by 5 bases and J by 9 bases, with 11 bases left in between. The CDR3 sequence is 11 residues long. Germline CDR1 is MNHEY and CDR2 is SVGEGT. CDR3: CASSGLRRQYF. The CDR3 region has the DNA TGTGCCAGCAGTGGGTTGCGGAGGCAGTACTTC.

The chain is built from TRBV12-3 or TRBV12-4 and TRBJ2-1; D perhaps matches TRBD2 (5 bases). V shed 1 base and J shed 1 base, with 11 bases lying between them. The CDR3 has 16 amino acids. The CDR3 sequence is CASSLGPGLSYNEQFF. DNA of the CDR3: TGTGCCAGCAGTTTAGGACCGGGGTTGTCCTACAATGAGCAGTTCTTC.

This chain links TRBV7-8 with TRBJ1-1; a possible D gene is TRBD1 (6 bases). The CDR3 consists of 19 residues. Trimming removed 5 bases from V and 0 bases from J, with 25 bases in between. Per the germline V gene, CDR1 is SGHVS and CDR2 is FQNEAQ. This chain's CDR3 is CASSPQGGGRLDMNTEAFF. The CDR3 DNA reads as TGTGCCAGCAGCCCCCAGGGCGGGGGGCGATTGGATATGAACACTGAAGCTTTCTTT.

CDR3 nucleotide sequence: TGTGCCAGCAGACCAGGAGGCTCCTATGGCTACACCTTC. Translation gives CASRPGGSYGYTF. The chain uses TRBV12-3 or TRBV12-4 and TRBJ1-2, with D uncertain. V was pared by 6 bases and J by 4 bases, with 12 bases between. CDR3 length equals 13 residues.

This clonotype was counted only a few times. This sequence joins TRBV5-1 and TRBJ2-3; 13 positions agree with TRBD2. The CDR3 covers 18 residues. Germline V gene sequence: CDR1 SGHRS, CDR2 YFSETQ. Trimming removed 0 bases from V and 3 bases from J; junction bases left unmatched: 7. Here the CDR3 reads CASSLEGLAGDGTDTQYF. The CDR3 DNA is TGCGCCAGCAGCTTGGAAGGACTAGCGGGAGATGGGACAGATACGCAGTATTTT.

The table lists this clonotype with a few counts. The genes are TRBV5-1 and TRBJ2-1; 8 bases are shared with TRBD1. The trim removed 4 bases at V and 6 bases at J, leaving 6 bases unmatched. Germline lookup yields CDR1 SGHRS and CDR2 YFSETQ. This CDR3 spans 14 amino acids. CDR3 sequence: CASSPGGVFNEQFF. In DNA form, the CDR3 reads TGCGCCAGCAGCCCAGGGGGCGTGTTCAATGAGCAGTTCTTC.

The chain uses TRBV19 and TRBJ2-5, with 7 bases lining up with TRBD1. Germline CDR1 and CDR2: LNHDA and SQIVND (reference sequence). Trimming took 7 bases from V and 2 from J; bases not matched to a gene: 7. This CDR3 contains 14 residues. In DNA form, the CDR3 reads TGTGCCAGTACCTCTCGGGACAGTCAAGAGACCCAGTACTTC. It specifies CASTSRDSQETQYF.

V and J are TRBV27 and TRBJ2-4, with D hard to call. The CDR3 has 12 amino acids. Looked up from germline, CDR1 is MNHEY and CDR2 is SMNVEV (reference sequence). V shed 5 bases and J shed 4 bases, with 6 bases lying between them. The CDR3 here is CASSPNKNIQYF. The CDR3, as DNA: TGTGCCAGCAGTCCGAATAAAAACATTCAGTACTTC.

The table lists this clonotype with a few counts. The CDR3 spells CASRFYSGGRSYEQYF. The CDR3 DNA reads TGTGCCAGCAGATTCTATAGCGGGGGGCGATCCTACGAGCAGTACTTC. The chain carries TRBV6-1 and TRBJ2-7; 10 nucleotides align to TRBD2. This CDR3 region has 16 residues. V dropped 6 bases and J dropped 1; count of bases not matched to a gene: 9. Germline V lookup: CDR1 MNHNS, CDR2 SASEGT.

V gene TRBV15 combines with J gene TRBJ2-3, with TRBD2 matching 13 bases. With 3 bases clipped from V and 2 bases from J, the junction kept 11 bases outside the gene matches. This CDR3 region has 19 residues. CDR1 and CDR2 from the germline V gene are LNHNV and YYDKDF (reference sequence). The CDR3 DNA sequence: TGTGCCACCAGCAGTACGACTAGCGGGAGGCCCCTCCCCACAGATACGCAGTATTTT. It specifies CATSSTTSGRPLPTDTQYF.

This clonotype came up a few times. The chain combines TRBV29-1 with TRBJ2-3; 7 bases map to TRBD2. The germline V gene has CDR1 SQVTM and CDR2 ANQGSEA. After removal of 1 base from V and 5 bases from J, the junction contained 6 bases not matched to a gene. The CDR3 loop spans 14 amino acids. CDR3 protein: CSVEGRGKEDTQYF. Here the CDR3 DNA reads TGCAGCGTTGAAGGGCGGGGGAAGGAAGATACGCAGTATTTT.

This clonotype was detected only a few times. The chain employs TRBV11-2 and TRBJ2-1, with unresolved D. Trimming left V 4 bases short and J 7 bases short, with 11 bases between. This CDR3 is built from 13 residues. From germline, CDR1 is SGHAT and CDR2 FQNNGV. The CDR3 spells CASSSNSQNEQFF. The CDR3 DNA reads as TGTGCCAGCAGCTCGAACTCGCAAAATGAGCAGTTCTTC.

At least ten counts were recorded for this clonotype. The chain joins TRBV29-1 to TRBJ2-5, with a tentative D call TRBD2 (6 bases). Germline-derived CDR1 and CDR2 are SQVTM and ANQGSEA. The CDR3 is made up of 11 amino acids. Trimming took 7 bases from V and 5 from J, leaving 11 bases between them. The CDR3: CSAGDWETQYF. As DNA, the CDR3 is TGCAGCGCTGGGGACTGGGAGACCCAGTACTTC. Variable domain in full (rest from reference TRBV29-1 and TRBJ2-5): SAVISQKPSRDICQRGTSLTIQCQVDSQVTMMFWYRQQPGQSLTLIATANQGSEATYESGFVIDKFPISRPNLTFSTLTVSNMSPEDSSIYLCSAGDWETQYFGPGTRLLVL.

This clonotype was observed a few times. The chain employs TRBV4-2 and TRBJ1-5, with D possibly TRBD1 on 5 matching bases. Germline assignment: CDR1 LGHNA and CDR2 YNFKEQ. Between the trimmed V and J ends, which lost 0 bases and 2 bases, there was a span of 17 bases. This CDR3 spans 18 amino acids. In DNA form, the CDR3 reads TGTGCCAGCAGCCAAGAAGCCCTCCTAAGGGGTCGCAATCAGCCCCAGCATTTT. It encodes CASSQEALLRGRNQPQHF.

The rearrangement joins TRBV5-1 to TRBJ2-5; D call uncertain. CDR3 length: 15 amino acids. The germline V and J ends were trimmed by 1 base and 2 bases, with 12 bases remaining between them. Looked up from germline, CDR1 is SGHRS and CDR2 is YFSETQ. Here the CDR3 reads CASSLFKRKQETQYF. CDR3 sequence (DNA): TGCGCCAGCAGCTTGTTCAAGCGCAAGCAAGAGACCCAGTACTTC.

The chain couples TRBV29-1 to TRBJ2-3; no clear D gene. Trimming cost V 3 bases and J 5 bases, with 12 bases left between them. The CDR3 runs to 13 residues. Germline lookup yields CDR1 SQVTM and CDR2 ANQGSEA. The chain's CDR3 is CSVEQNSRDTQYF. The CDR3 region has the DNA TGCAGCGTTGAGCAGAATTCTCGAGATACGCAGTATTTT.

This clonotype was seen only a few times. Here the CDR3 DNA reads TGTGCCTGGAGTCACTACAATGAGCAGTTCTTC. Its translation: CAWSHYNEQFF. The chain uses TRBV30 and TRBJ2-1; D remains unclear. This CDR3 comprises 11 residues. Germline-derived CDR1 and CDR2 are GTSNPN and SVGIG (reference sequence). Trimming took off 2 bases at V and 3 bases at J, with 2 bases between the two ends.

This clonotype was picked up a small number of times. The genes are TRBV12-3 or TRBV12-4 and TRBJ2-1, with TRBD1 matching 10 bases. CDR3 length: 17 amino acids. The junction had 12 bases not matched to a gene; V was cut back by 5 bases and J by 5 bases. CDR3 in DNA: TGTGCCAGCAGTCCCACCGCAGACAGGGGGCCAGACAATGAGCAGTTCTTC. Encoded protein: CASSPTADRGPDNEQFF.

This clonotype was detected a few times. The rearrangement links TRBV12-3 or TRBV12-4 to TRBJ2-5, with no clear D. This CDR3 spans 15 amino acids. V lost 7 bases and J lost 7, with 22 bases in between. This CDR3 reads CASNTGPTEAGTQYF. In nucleotides, the CDR3 is TGTGCCAGCAATACCGGGCCTACCGAAGCTGGGACCCAGTACTTC.